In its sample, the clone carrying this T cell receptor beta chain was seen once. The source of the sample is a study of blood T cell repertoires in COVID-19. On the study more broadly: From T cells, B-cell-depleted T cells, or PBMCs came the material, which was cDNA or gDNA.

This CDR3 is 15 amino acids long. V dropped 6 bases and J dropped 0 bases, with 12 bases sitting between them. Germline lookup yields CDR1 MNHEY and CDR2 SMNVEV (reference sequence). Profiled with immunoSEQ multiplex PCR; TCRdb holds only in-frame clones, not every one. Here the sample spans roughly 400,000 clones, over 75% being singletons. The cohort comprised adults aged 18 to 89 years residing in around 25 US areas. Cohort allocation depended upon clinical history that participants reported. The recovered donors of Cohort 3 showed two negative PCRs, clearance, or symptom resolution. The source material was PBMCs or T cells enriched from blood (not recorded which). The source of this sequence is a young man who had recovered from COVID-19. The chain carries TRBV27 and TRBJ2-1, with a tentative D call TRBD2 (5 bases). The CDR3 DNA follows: TGTGCCAGCAGCGACGGGGTAACCTCCTACAATGAGCAGTTCTTC. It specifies CASSDGVTSYNEQFF.